The clone carrying this T cell receptor (beta chain) has at least ten counts. These data come from a study of identical twins. CDR3 size: 15 residues. The J segment lost 5 bases and the V segment lost 3 bases, leaving 3 bases of the junction unmatched. TCRdb re-called the 5' RACE reads through MiXCR, storing one row per CDR3 protein. This sample carries 500,000 or so distinct CDR3 sequences, under 25% of them seen once, and the ten largest clones take around 0.9%. The sample was also linked to a second study, of T cells expressing NK-cell markers. As that study records: The study sequenced eight donors, seven HCMV-seropositive and one seronegative.

Sequenced input: CD4+ T cells sorted from blood. This rearrangement joins TRBV12-3 or TRBV12-4 to TRBJ2-2, with TRBD2 matching over 10 bases. The sequence derives from a young woman in good health. In nucleotides, the CDR3 is TGTGCCAGCAGTTTTTCTAGCGGGAGTACCGGGGAGCTGTTTTTT. Its translation: CASSFSSGSTGELFF.